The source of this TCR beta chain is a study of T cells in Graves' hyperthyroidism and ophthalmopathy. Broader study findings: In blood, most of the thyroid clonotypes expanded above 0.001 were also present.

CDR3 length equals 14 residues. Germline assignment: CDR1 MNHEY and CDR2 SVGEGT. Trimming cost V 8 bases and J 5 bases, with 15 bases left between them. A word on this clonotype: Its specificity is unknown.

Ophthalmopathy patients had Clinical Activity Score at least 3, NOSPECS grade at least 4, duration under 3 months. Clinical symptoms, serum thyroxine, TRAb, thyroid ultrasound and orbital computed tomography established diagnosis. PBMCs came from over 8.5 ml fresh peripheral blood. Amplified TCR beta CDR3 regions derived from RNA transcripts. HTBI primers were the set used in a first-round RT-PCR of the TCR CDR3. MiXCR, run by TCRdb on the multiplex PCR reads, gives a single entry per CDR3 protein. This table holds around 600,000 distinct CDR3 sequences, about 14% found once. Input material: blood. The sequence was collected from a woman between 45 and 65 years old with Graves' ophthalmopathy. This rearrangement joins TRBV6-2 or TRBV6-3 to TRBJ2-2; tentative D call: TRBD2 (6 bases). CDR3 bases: TGTGCCAGCTACTTGCCCGGGGGTACCGGGGAGCTGTTTTTT. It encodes CASYLPGGTGELFF.